The T cell receptor beta chain under discussion was sequenced for a study of regulatory T cells in long-lasting Graves disease listed by TCRdb under 2021. Context from the whole study: Persistent Graves' disease was defined as persistently positive TSH receptor autoantibodies together with antithyroid drug treatment for over 5 years. Antithyroid drugs had been taken for 8.5 to 12 years on average by persistent Graves' disease patients in the clinical cohort. A total of around 33 samples underwent TCR sequencing, from 13 patients with persistent Graves' disease and roughly 20 patients with newly diagnosed Graves' disease. Peripheral blood TCR sequencing and RNA sequencing compared persistent Graves' disease patients with newly diagnosed Graves' disease patients. The study took place in China and was registered as a clinical trial.

From the cysteine up to the phenylalanine, the CDR3 has a length of 14 residues. Only CDR3 DNA is held: 42 bases, read in frame from base 1. The CDR1 and CDR2 encoded by the germline V gene are MNHNS and SASEGT. Unmatched junction bases come to 9, with V trimmed by 6 bases and J by 4 bases. What the research found in general, with its limitations: Preferential use of TRBV28, TRBJ1-2 and TRBJ2-5 was observed in persistent disease, whereas TRBV20-1 and TRBJ2-1 were favored in newly diagnosed disease. The small sample size was acknowledged by the authors as a limitation that may reduce accuracy. Because the primary lesion, thyroid tissue, could not be accessed, the study looked at peripheral blood alone. Compared with newly diagnosed patients, patients with persistent Graves' disease had lower TCR Shannon entropy and fewer highly expanded clones, which suggests clonal expansion. Only the TCR beta chain was sequenced and analyzed. More public clonotypes were shared among persistent patients (2,741) than among newly diagnosed patients (966).

The time point label, as the study defines it: persistent/refractory GD, antithyroid drugs over 5 years with positive TRAb. RNA was extracted from PBMCs in TRIzol for both TCR sequencing and RNA sequencing. The diagnosis of Graves' disease followed American Thyroid Association guidelines. Recruitment of patients was carried out at an endocrinology department in Xi'an, China. Each patient gave around 9.2 milliliters of peripheral blood, collected in an EDTA anticoagulant tube. Ficoll Paque Plus density gradient separation was used to isolate PBMCs, and no further T cell sorting was done. An Agilent 2100 Bioanalyzer and agarose gel were used to assess RNA quality, and a NanoDrop 2000 was used to measure RNA concentration. Libraries were built with multiplex PCR. For sequencing, an Illumina HiSeq 4000 was employed. To build TCR beta libraries, CDR3 regions were amplified by Arm-PCR using iRepertoire HTBI primers. Before sequencing, the PCR products underwent gel purification. As for the authors' bioinformatics: Gene usage analysis of CDR3 amino acid clonotypes used the roughly 60 TRBV and some 15 TRBJ segments found across samples. Filtered high-quality paired reads were merged into contigs using COPE and FqMerger. BLAST was used to align contigs to IMGT TRBV, TRBD and TRBJ reference genes, with CDR3 defined following IMGT. Highly expanded clones were defined as clonotypes with a frequency above 0.1%. Repertoire diversity was measured by Shannon entropy, and V-J evenness by the Gini coefficient. A clonotype found in more than one individual was treated as public. TCRdb trimmed public reads at Q25 via fastp, called clones via MiXCR and kept in-frame beta chains. Rows are unified per CDR3 protein, each entry keeping the most common DNA and genes. The V and J calls shown here were made by TCRdb, not taken from the authors' results. In all, the sample holds around 430,000 distinct CDR3 sequences, and 20% to 25% of those were seen once. Clones ranked in the top ten supply around 12% of the sample.

This clonotype was seen ten or more times. The clone's antigen remains unknown. Base qualities are missing; no much larger clone stands one base away. The sample in question was peripheral blood mononuclear cells (PBMCs), obtained when the disease was refractory, from a patient treated with antithyroid drugs. The chain was built from TRBV6-1 and TRBJ2-7, with 7 bases in between that match TRBD1. This receptor was identified in a female donor with Graves disease. The DNA sequence is given as TGTGCCAGCAGGATACAGGGGCTGGTTTACGAGCAGTACTTC. Translation gives CASRIQGLVYEQYF.